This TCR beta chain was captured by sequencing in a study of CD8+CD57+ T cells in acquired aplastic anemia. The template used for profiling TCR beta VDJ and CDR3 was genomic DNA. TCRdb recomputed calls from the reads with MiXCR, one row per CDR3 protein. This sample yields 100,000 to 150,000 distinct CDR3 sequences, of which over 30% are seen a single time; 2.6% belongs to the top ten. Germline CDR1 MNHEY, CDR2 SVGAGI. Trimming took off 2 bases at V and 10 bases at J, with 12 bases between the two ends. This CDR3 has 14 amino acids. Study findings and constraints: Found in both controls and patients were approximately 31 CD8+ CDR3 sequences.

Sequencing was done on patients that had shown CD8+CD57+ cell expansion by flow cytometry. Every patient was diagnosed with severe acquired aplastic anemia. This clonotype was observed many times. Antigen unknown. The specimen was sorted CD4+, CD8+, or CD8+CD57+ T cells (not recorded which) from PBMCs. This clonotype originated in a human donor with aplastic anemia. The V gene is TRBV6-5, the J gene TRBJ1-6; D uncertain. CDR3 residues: CASSYHPEESPLHF. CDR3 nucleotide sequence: TGTGCCAGCAGTTACCATCCGGAAGAGTCACCCCTCCACTTT.